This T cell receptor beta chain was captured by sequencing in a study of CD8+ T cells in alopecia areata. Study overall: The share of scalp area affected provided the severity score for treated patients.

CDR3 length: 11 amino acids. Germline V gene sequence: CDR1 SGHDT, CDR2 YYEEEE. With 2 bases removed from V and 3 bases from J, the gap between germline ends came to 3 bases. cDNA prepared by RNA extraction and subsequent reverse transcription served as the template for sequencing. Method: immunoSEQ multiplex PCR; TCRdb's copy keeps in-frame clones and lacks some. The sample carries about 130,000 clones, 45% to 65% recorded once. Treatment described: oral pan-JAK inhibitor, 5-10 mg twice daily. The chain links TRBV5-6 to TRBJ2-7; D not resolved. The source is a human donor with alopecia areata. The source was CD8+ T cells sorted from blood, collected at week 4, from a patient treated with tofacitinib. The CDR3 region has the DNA TGTGCCAGCAGCTTTGGCTACGAGCAGTACTTC. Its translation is CASSFGYEQYF. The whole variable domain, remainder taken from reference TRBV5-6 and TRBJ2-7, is DAGVTQSPTHLIKTRGQQVTLRCSPKSGHDTVSWYQQALGQGPQFIFQYYEEEERQRGNFPDRFSGHQFPNYSSELNVNALLLGDSALYLCASSFGYEQYFGPGTRLTVT.